The T cell receptor (beta chain) described here comes from a study of beta chain features in type 1 diabetes. Study results and limitations: Among all four CD4+ subsets, Type 1 diabetes patients had TCRB CDR3s that were moderately but significantly shorter.

The authors reverse transcribed all of the isolated RNA, so sequencing captured expressed TCRB transcripts. The method was immunoSEQ multiplex PCR; TCRdb's version includes in-frame clones alone and lacks a portion of them. The profile shows 600,000 to 750,000 clones, roughly 12% of them singletons. Concerning this clone: What it binds is unknown.

The CDR3 spans 15 residues. Germline-derived CDR1 and CDR2 are SGHTA and FQGNSA. Trimming at V came to 3 bases and at J to 10 bases, leaving 5 bases not matched to a gene. This TCR was sampled from a man aged 25 to 45 with type 1 diabetes. Sequencing was performed on naive CD4+ T cells from blood. The chain is built from TRBV7-2 and TRBJ1-6, with TRBD1 identical over 11 bases. Written as DNA, the CDR3 is TGTGCCAGCAGCTTGAGGACAGGGGGCAAGTCACCCCTCCACTTT. This sequence encodes CASSLRTGGKSPLHF.